Sequencing of this T cell receptor beta chain was carried out in a study of blood T cell repertoires in COVID-19. Study details: Italy, Spain and the United States were the sources of the convalescent and acute COVID-19 samples. T cells, B-cell-depleted T cells, or PBMCs supplied cDNA or gDNA.

The assay was immunoSEQ multiplex PCR, and TCRdb's table has in-frame clones only and misses some. The table includes around 110,000 clones, 75% to 85% detected once. The CDR3 extends over 16 amino acids. Germline V gene lookup returns CDR1 ENHRY and CDR2 SYGVKD. The V and J ends lost 6 bases and 1 base, in that order; junction bases with no gene match: 8. The chain carries TRBV10-3 and TRBJ2-5; 10 bases align to TRBD2. This receptor was identified in a man older than 75 with COVID-19, enrolled during active disease. The specimen sequenced was peripheral blood. The DNA for the CDR3 is TGTGCCATCAGCCAATCTAGCGGGGGCCTCCAAGAGACCCAGTACTTC. Protein product: CAISQSSGGLQETQYF.